Below, 8 T cell receptor beta chains from the same sample are listed, as sequenced in a study of blood T cells in healthy people across ages. Together with a sample-barcoded 5' primer, a J-beta primer mix was included in a second PCR lasting about 6 to 12 cycles. TCRdb re-called the 5' RACE reads with MiXCR, one entry per CDR3 protein. The top ten hold approximately 24% of the sample, which has some 780,000 distinct CDR3 sequences, around three fifths seen once. The sample comprised blood. These receptors were collected from a man aged 40-55 years in good health.

The chain uses TRBV24-1 and TRBJ2-1, with 13 bases fitting TRBD2. The CDR3 totals 16 residues. Germline trimming cut 7 bases from V and 6 bases from J; bases unmatched to any gene: 8. The V gene's germline CDR1 is KGHDR and CDR2 SFDVKD. The CDR3 DNA follows: TGTGCCACCAGCCCCCGGACTAGCGGGAGTGTCAATGAGCAGTTCTTC. Its translation is CATSPRTSGSVNEQFF.

V is TRBV3-1 and J is TRBJ2-3, with a tentative D call TRBD2 (5 bases). This CDR3 contains 14 residues. CDR1 LGHDT and CDR2 YNNKEL come from the germline V gene (reference sequence). The V and J ends lost 3 bases and 4 bases respectively, with 11 bases between them. The CDR3 nucleotides are TGTGCCAGCAGCCAGGGGAGCTACCCAGATACGCAGTATTTT. This translates into CASSQGSYPDTQYF.

The chain is built from TRBV7-2 and TRBJ1-1; unclear D gene. Trimming cost V 5 bases and J 2 bases, with 12 bases left between them. The CDR3 has 14 amino acids. The germline V gene encodes CDR1 SGHTA and CDR2 FQGNSA. The CDR3 DNA reads TGTGCCAGCAGCCGAGATGGGAGCAACACTGAAGCTTTCTTT. This gives the protein CASSRDGSNTEAFF.

This chain links TRBV20-1 with TRBJ2-1, with TRBD2 matching over 8 bases. Germline V gene data show CDR1 as DFQATT and CDR2 as SNEGSKA (reference sequence). This CDR3 contains 14 residues. V was pared by 6 bases and J by 2 bases, with 6 bases of the junction left unmatched. The CDR3 spells CSAVTSATYNEQFF. CDR3 in DNA: TGCAGTGCCGTGACTAGCGCAACCTACAATGAGCAGTTCTTC.

The chain links TRBV29-1 to TRBJ1-4; D gene ambiguous. The ends were cut back, 7 bases at V and 7 bases at J, with 10 bases in the middle. CDR1 SQVTM and CDR2 ANQGSEA come from the germline V gene. The CDR3 consists of 11 residues. CDR3 sequence reads: CSAQSGEKLFF. The CDR3 DNA reads TGCAGCGCCCAGTCGGGTGAAAAACTGTTTTTT.

The V and J genes are TRBV29-1 and TRBJ2-7; 9 bases align to TRBD2. The CDR3 is 16 amino acids. Germline CDR1 is SQVTM and CDR2 is ANQGSEA. Losses at the gene ends were 7 bases for V and 2 bases for J; bases not matched to a gene: 15. For the CDR3, the DNA is TGCAGCGCCTCGGGGGCTAGCGGGAAGTCGACCTACGAGCAGTACTTC. Its translation: CSASGASGKSTYEQYF.

The CDR3 DNA is TGTGCCAGCAGCCGGACTAGCTCCCCCGAGCAGTACTTC. Protein: CASSRTSSPEQYF. This chain uses TRBV7-9 with TRBJ2-4, with 8 bases identical to TRBD2. The DNA end favors TRBJ2-7, so the J call may be wrong. This CDR3 spans 13 amino acids. From germline, CDR1 is SEHNR and CDR2 FQNEAQ (reference sequence).

V gene TRBV20-1 combines with J gene TRBJ1-2; TRBD1 is a possible D gene (6 bases). V shed 0 bases and J shed 8 bases, with 13 bases lying between them. This CDR3 has 13 residues. Germline lookup yields CDR1 DFQATT and CDR2 SNEGSKA (reference sequence). This CDR3 reads CSARERQDFGYTF. The CDR3 DNA follows: TGCAGTGCTAGAGAGAGACAGGACTTCGGCTACACCTTC.